This TCR beta chain was retrieved from a study of OX40 agonist ivuxolimab in advanced cancers. The length of the CDR3 is 16 residues. Germline CDR1 and CDR2: MDHEN and SYDVKM. General observations from the study: CD8+ T cells showed, on average, more clonal expansion than CD4+ cells.

To note about this clone: What it binds is unknown. An end of the junction does not agree with germline; a read error may underlie this.

TCRdb's copy holds only in-frame clones and misses some; the assay was immunoSEQ multiplex PCR. Among nearly 50,000 clones, around 90% were seen once, and the ten largest hold around 48%. Sample: CD4+ or CD8+ T cells sorted from blood, taken in a trial of the OX40 agonist ivuxolimab. The rearrangement links TRBV28 to TRBJ2-7; tentative D call: TRBD1 (6 bases). The sequence was obtained from an adult with an advanced solid tumor such as melanoma, head and neck, liver or kidney cancer. CDR3 nucleotide sequence: TGTGCCAGCAGTTCCCCGGTACAGGGAGTCTCCGACGAGCAGTACTTC. Its translation is CASSSPVQGVSDEQYF.